This entry describes one TCR beta chain. Its target is unknown. The CDR3 runs 12 residues. Germline V gene data show CDR1 as SEHNR and CDR2 as FQNEAQ (reference sequence). The sample originates from a study of monozygotic twins with inflammatory bowel disease. Study-wide findings and caveats: Researchers were unable to tell different T cell subtypes apart.

The RNA usage for each TCR library was around 3.5 ug of total RNA. With the 5' RACE reads reprocessed, TCRdb shows one record per CDR3 protein and no DNA. This sample's table reports about 440,000 distinct CDR3 sequences. The genes are TRBV7-9 and TRBJ1-2; TCRdb calls TRBD1, which cannot be checked without DNA. Input material: blood. The TCR was taken from a human donor with ulcerative colitis or Crohn's disease, or a healthy co-twin of an affected twin (not recorded which). CDR3: CASSQDRYGYTF. The variable domain in full, completed from reference TRBV7-9 and TRBJ1-2, reads DTGVSQNPRHKITKRGQNVTFRCDPISEHNRLYWYRQTLGQGPEFLTYFQNEAQLEKSRLLSDRFSAERPKGSFSTLEIQRTEQGDSAMYLCASSQDRYGYTFGSGTRLTVV.